The clone carrying this T cell receptor (beta chain) was detected many times. These data belong to a study of molecular identifiers for immune sequencing clone quantification. From germline, CDR1 is LGHNA and CDR2 YSLEER. CDR3 length equals 14 residues. Trimming took off 1 base at V and 2 bases at J, with 9 bases between the two ends. TCRdb ran MiXCR on the PCR reads and lists one entry per CDR3 protein. The table includes 490,000 or so distinct CDR3 sequences, about a fifth detected once. This rearrangement joins TRBV4-3 to TRBJ2-7; D unresolved. This receptor was obtained from a human donor in good health. Some libraries in this study had Jurkat cell RNA spiked in. The specimen sequenced was naive CD8+ T cells from blood, with Jurkat cell RNA spiked in. Subset: FACS-sorted CD8+CD4-CCR7+CD45RA+ naive T cells. In nucleotides, the CDR3 is TGCGCCAGCAGCCAAGCGTTGGGAACCTACGAGCAGTACTTC. Translated, it gives CASSQALGTYEQYF.